The 5 T cell receptor beta chains presented below share a single source sample, sequenced in a study of T cell therapy after organ transplantation. Sequenced by immunoSEQ multiplex PCR; TCRdb stores in-frame clones only, minus some. The sample includes 50,000 or so clones, about 94% of them seen just once. Antigens for these TCRs are unknown. The specimen comprised CD8+ T cells from blood, sampled before autologous CMV-specific T cell therapy. The receptors stem from a human patient who had received a solid organ transplant and had CMV disease.

The V and J genes are TRBV5-6 and TRBJ1-1, with 7 bases matching TRBD1. This CDR3 is 14 amino acids long. V lost 4 bases to trimming and J lost 4 bases; unmatched junction nucleotides: 7. The germline V gene encodes CDR1 SGHDT and CDR2 YYEEEE. The CDR3 region is CASSQAGGPTEAFF. In nucleotides, the CDR3 is TGTGCCAGCAGCCAGGCAGGGGGGCCCACTGAAGCTTTCTTT.

The chain is built from TRBV27 and TRBJ2-7, with 10 bases that match TRBD2. The germline gives CDR1 MNHEY, CDR2 SMNVEV (reference sequence). Germline trimming cut 8 bases from V and 6 bases from J; bases unmatched to any gene: 13. This CDR3 is built from 15 residues. Written as DNA, the CDR3 is TGTGCCAGCGCCCCAATGGCTAGCGGGAGTGGCGAGCAGTACTTC. Protein product: CASAPMASGSGEQYF.

The chain links TRBV9 to TRBJ1-1, with D possibly being TRBD1 (5 bases). V dropped 3 bases and J dropped 2 bases, with 23 bases sitting between them. The CDR3 is 18 amino acids. Germline V gene sequence: CDR1 SGDLS, CDR2 YYNGEE. CDR3 sequence reads: CASSADSEVTYYNTEAFF. CDR3 in DNA: TGTGCCAGCAGCGCCGACAGCGAGGTTACATATTATAACACTGAAGCTTTCTTT.

The chain's CDR3 is CASSRGVDTEAFF. In DNA, the CDR3 is TGTGCCAGCAGCCGCGGGGTCGACACTGAAGCTTTCTTT. The chain is built from TRBV7-9 and TRBJ1-1; D is ambiguous. Trimming left V 5 bases short and J 3 bases short, with 10 bases between. The CDR3 covers 13 residues. Germline-derived CDR1 and CDR2 are SEHNR and FQNEAQ (reference sequence). Together with reference TRBV7-9 and TRBJ1-1, the CDR3 gives the full variable domain: DTGVSQNPRHKITKRGQNVTFRCDPISEHNRLYWYRQTLGQGPEFLTYFQNEAQLEKSRLLSDRFSAERPKGSFSTLEIQRTEQGDSAMYLCASSRGVDTEAFFGQGTRLTVV.

The chain carries TRBV2 and TRBJ2-7; tentatively, D is TRBD2 (6 bases). V lost 8 bases to trimming and J lost 0 bases, with 14 bases between them. CDR1 is SNHLY, CDR2 FYNNEI, per germline. This CDR3 is built from 14 residues. CDR3 amino acids: CASDRGSSSYEQYF. CDR3 coding DNA: TGTGCCAGCGATCGGGGGTCGAGCTCCTACGAGCAGTACTTC.